Following are 15 T cell receptor beta chains from one sample sequenced in a study of blood T cell repertoires in COVID-19. Measured with immunoSEQ multiplex PCR; TCRdb has only the in-frame clones, and not every one. The table lists about 83,000 clones, about 86% of them singletons. The sample taken for sequencing was peripheral blood. These receptors were obtained from a woman aged 80 or older in a cohort sampled during active or convalescent COVID-19.

There are a few counts of this clone. This sequence joins TRBV25-1 and TRBJ1-4, with TRBD1 matching over 9 bases. The germline gives CDR1 MGHDK, CDR2 SYGVNS. The CDR3 extends over 14 amino acids. Losses at the gene ends were 6 bases for V and 4 bases for J; bases not matched to a gene: 3. The CDR3 DNA reads as TGTGCCAGCAGCAGGGACAGGGTTAATGAAAAACTGTTTTTT. The encoded protein is CASSRDRVNEKLFF.

V and J are TRBV2 and TRBJ1-2; 9 bases are shared with TRBD1. J was trimmed by 4 bases and V by 4 bases; bases with no gene match: 7. In germline, CDR1 is SNHLY, CDR2 FYNNEI. The length of the CDR3 is 15 residues. The CDR3 protein is CASSVGQGPGYGYTF. CDR3 sequence (DNA): TGTGCCAGCAGTGTGGGACAGGGCCCGGGCTATGGCTACACCTTC. Full variable domain (rest looked up from reference TRBV2 and TRBJ1-2): EPEVTQTPSHQVTQMGQEVILRCVPISNHLYFYWYRQILGQKVEFLVSFYNNEISEKSEIFDDQFSVERPDGSNFTLKIRSTKLEDSAMYFCASSVGQGPGYGYTFGSGTRLTVV.

The chain is built from TRBV27 and TRBJ2-7; 11 nucleotides agree with TRBD2. J gave up 2 bases and V 6 bases, and 3 bases lay outside the gene matches. In germline, CDR1 is MNHEY, CDR2 SMNVEV (reference sequence). The CDR3 is made up of 14 amino acids. The CDR3 loop reads CASRPGLAAYEQYF. For the CDR3, the DNA is TGTGCCAGCAGACCGGGACTAGCGGCCTACGAGCAGTACTTC.

The chain carries TRBV28 and TRBJ1-2; 7 positions agree with TRBD1. Germline V gives CDR1 MDHEN, CDR2 SYDVKM. Trimming took 7 bases from V and 1 from J; bases not matched to a gene: 6. The CDR3 length is 14 residues. Written as DNA, the CDR3 is TGTGCCAGCAAGGTGGGACAGTATAACTATGGCTACACCTTC. Translating gives CASKVGQYNYGYTF.

This clone was picked up one time. The J gene is TRBJ1-2, the V gene TRBV5-1; 7 nucleotides line up with TRBD1. Germline V CDR1 and CDR2: SGHRS, YFSETQ. The CDR3 loop spans 13 amino acids. V was pared by 3 bases and J by 8 bases, with 7 bases of the junction left unmatched. The CDR3 DNA follows: TGCGCCAGCAGCTCCGACAGGGTAGAGGGCTACACCTTC. It encodes CASSSDRVEGYTF. The whole variable domain, filled in from reference TRBV5-1 and TRBJ1-2, reads KAGVTQTPRYLIKTRGQQVTLSCSPISGHRSVSWYQQTPGQGLQFLFEYFSETQRNKGNFPGRFSGRQFSNSRSEMNVSTLELGDSALYLCASSSDRVEGYTFGSGTRLTVV.

The chain is built from TRBV11-3 and TRBJ1-6; D is possibly TRBD1 (5 bases). Trimming cost V 2 bases and J 0 bases, with 11 bases left between them. The germline CDR1 and CDR2 sequences are SGHNT and YENEEA. This CDR3 spans 17 amino acids. The CDR3 reads CASSLQGSSSYNSPLHF. The CDR3 bases are TGTGCCAGCAGCTTACAGGGATCGAGCTCCTATAATTCACCCCTCCACTTT.

The chain is built from TRBV11-2 and TRBJ2-3; D remains ambiguous. Per germline, CDR1 SGHAT and CDR2 FQNNGV. This CDR3 region has 16 residues. Trimming stripped 2 bases from V and 2 bases from J, with 14 bases between. For the CDR3, the DNA is TGTGCCAGCAGCTTACGGTCGTTCCCGAACACAGATACGCAGTATTTT. This translates into CASSLRSFPNTDTQYF.

The V call is TRBV5-1, the J call TRBJ2-7; 7 bases line up with TRBD1. V shed 3 bases, J shed 3 bases, and the junction held 6 bases outside the gene matches. The CDR3 length is 14 residues. In germline, CDR1 is SGHRS, CDR2 YFSETQ. Here the CDR3 reads CASSYRDRYYEQYF. The CDR3 bases are TGCGCCAGCAGCTACCGGGACAGATACTACGAGCAGTACTTC.

This chain connects TRBV18 to TRBJ1-5; tentative D call: TRBD1 (5 bases). The V gene lost 3 bases and the J gene lost 6 bases, with 15 bases spanning the gap. Germline CDR1 and CDR2: KGHSH and LQKENI. The length of the CDR3 is 15 residues. In nucleotides, the CDR3 is TGTGCCAGCTCACCCTCAGCGGGGGGGTCTCAGCCCCAGCATTTT. This encodes CASSPSAGGSQPQHF.

This rearrangement joins TRBV5-8 to TRBJ1-1, with D possibly matching TRBD1 (6 bases). The CDR3 is 15 amino acids. Trimming shortened V by 0 bases and J by 0 bases, and 9 bases separated the two germline ends. CDR1 is SGHTS, CDR2 YDEGEE, per germline. In DNA, the CDR3 is TGTGCCAGCAGCTTGGAGACAGGCCTGAACACTGAAGCTTTCTTT. Amino acid sequence: CASSLETGLNTEAFF.

The V call is TRBV5-1, the J call TRBJ2-3, with TRBD2 identical over 13 bases. Germline V gives CDR1 SGHRS, CDR2 YFSETQ. J gave up 11 bases and V 4 bases, and 10 bases lay outside the gene matches. The CDR3 consists of 15 residues. CDR3 in DNA: TGCGCCAGCAGCCCCGGGACTAGCGGGACCCTTGGGCAGTATTTT. It is translated as CASSPGTSGTLGQYF.

There are a few counts of this clone. This chain connects TRBV11-3 to TRBJ1-1; no firm D call. Germline V gives CDR1 SGHNT, CDR2 YENEEA. The CDR3 has 13 amino acids. Trimming removed 2 bases from V and 3 bases from J, with 7 bases in between. In nucleotides, the CDR3 is TGTGCCAGCAGCTTACTCTTTGACACTGAAGCTTTCTTT. This codes for CASSLLFDTEAFF.

This chain links TRBV5-1 with TRBJ2-5; TRBD2 aligns across 11 bases. V was clipped by 4 bases and J by 8 bases; unmatched bases: 7. The CDR3 is 14 residues long. Germline CDR1 and CDR2: SGHRS and YFSETQ. The CDR3 loop reads CASSGGLAEATQYF. CDR3 DNA sequence: TGCGCCAGCAGCGGGGGACTAGCGGAAGCCACCCAGTACTTC.

The chain has TRBV5-1 and TRBJ1-6, with TRBD1 matching over 7 bases. The CDR3 consists of 15 residues. With 3 bases clipped from V and 6 bases from J, the junction kept 6 bases outside the gene matches. Germline CDR1 SGHRS, CDR2 YFSETQ. CDR3 sequence reads: CASSSWDSPNSPLHF. Written as DNA, the CDR3 is TGCGCCAGCAGCTCCTGGGACAGCCCTAATTCACCCCTCCACTTT.

This clone was detected only once. The rearrangement uses TRBV2 and TRBJ1-4; TRBD1 matches at 8 bases. The CDR3 loop spans 14 amino acids. Germline assignment: CDR1 SNHLY and CDR2 FYNNEI. V shed 6 bases, J shed 8 bases, and the junction held 8 bases outside the gene matches. The CDR3 DNA is TGTGCCAGCAGGACAGGGGCGGTATCGGAAAAACTGTTTTTT. Its protein product is CASRTGAVSEKLFF.